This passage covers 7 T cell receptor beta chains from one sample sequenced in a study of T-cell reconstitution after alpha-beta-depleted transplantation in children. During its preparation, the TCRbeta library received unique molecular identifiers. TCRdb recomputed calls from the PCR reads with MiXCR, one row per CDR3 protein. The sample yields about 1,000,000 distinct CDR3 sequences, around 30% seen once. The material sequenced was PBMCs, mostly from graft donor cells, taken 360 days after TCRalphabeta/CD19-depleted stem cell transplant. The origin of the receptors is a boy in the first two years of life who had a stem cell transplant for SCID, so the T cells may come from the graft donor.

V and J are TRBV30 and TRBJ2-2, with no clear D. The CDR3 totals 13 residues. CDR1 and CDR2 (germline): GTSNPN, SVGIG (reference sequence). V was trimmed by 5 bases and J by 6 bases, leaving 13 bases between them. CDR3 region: CAWLLLRPGELFF. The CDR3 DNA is TGTGCCTGGCTCTTGCTTCGCCCCGGGGAGCTGTTTTTT.

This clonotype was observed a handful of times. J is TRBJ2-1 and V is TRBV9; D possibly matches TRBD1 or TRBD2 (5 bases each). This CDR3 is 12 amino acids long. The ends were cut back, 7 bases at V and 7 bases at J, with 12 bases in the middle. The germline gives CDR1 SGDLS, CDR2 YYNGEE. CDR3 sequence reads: CASGREGNEQFF. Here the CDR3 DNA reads TGTGCCAGCGGGAGAGAGGGGAATGAGCAGTTCTTC.

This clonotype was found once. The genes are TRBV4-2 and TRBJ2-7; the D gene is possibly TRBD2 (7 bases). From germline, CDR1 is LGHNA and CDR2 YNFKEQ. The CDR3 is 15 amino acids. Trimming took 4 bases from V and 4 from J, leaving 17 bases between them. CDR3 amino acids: CASSRGGPAGYEQYF. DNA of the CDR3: TGTGCCAGCAGCCGGGGGGGGCCAGCGGGGTACGAGCAGTACTTC.

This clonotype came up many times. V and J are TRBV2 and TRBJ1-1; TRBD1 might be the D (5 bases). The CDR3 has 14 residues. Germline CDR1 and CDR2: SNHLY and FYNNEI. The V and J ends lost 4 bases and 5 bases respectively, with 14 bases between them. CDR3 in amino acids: CASSVGQGLTEAFF. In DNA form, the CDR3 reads TGTGCCAGCAGTGTTGGGCAGGGACTTACTGAAGCTTTCTTT.

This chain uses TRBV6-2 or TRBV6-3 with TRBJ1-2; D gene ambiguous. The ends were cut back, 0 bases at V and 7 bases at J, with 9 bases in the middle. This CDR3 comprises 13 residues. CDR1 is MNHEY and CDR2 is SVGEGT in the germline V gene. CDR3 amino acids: CASSYSNRVGYTF. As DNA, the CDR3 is TGTGCCAGCAGTTACTCGAATAGGGTTGGCTACACCTTC.

CDR3 in amino acids: CASSQDGGGPSSYNEQFF. CDR3 coding DNA: TGCGCCAGCAGCCAAGATGGGGGCGGGCCCTCCTCCTACAATGAGCAGTTCTTC. V is TRBV4-1 and J is TRBJ2-1, with a tentative D call TRBD1 (6 bases). The germline CDR1 and CDR2 sequences are MGHRA and YSYEKL. V lost 0 bases, J lost 0 bases, and 15 bases lay in between. CDR3 length equals 18 residues.

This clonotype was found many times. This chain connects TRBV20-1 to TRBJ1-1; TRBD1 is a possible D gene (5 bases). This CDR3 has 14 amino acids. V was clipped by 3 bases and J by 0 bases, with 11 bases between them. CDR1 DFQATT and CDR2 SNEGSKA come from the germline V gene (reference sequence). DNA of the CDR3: TGCAGTGCTAGGAGGGGACCCATGAACACTGAAGCTTTCTTT. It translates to CSARRGPMNTEAFF.